These 27 T cell receptor beta chains originate from one sample sequenced in a study of T cell responses to AZD1222 COVID-19 vaccine. Generated by immunoSEQ multiplex PCR, the TCRdb table keeps only in-frame clones and is missing some. The data show tens of thousands of clones, around nine tenths seen once. This specimen was peripheral blood, taken on day 0 of AZD1222 vaccination. These receptors came from an adult in good health.

The chain couples TRBV4-2 to TRBJ1-1; D gene uncertain. V was cut by 3 bases and J by 5 bases, with 10 bases left in between. The CDR3 length is 13 residues. In germline, CDR1 is LGHNA, CDR2 YNFKEQ. CDR3 protein: CASSHSQRTEAFF. Here the CDR3 DNA reads TGTGCCAGCAGCCATTCACAGAGAACTGAAGCTTTCTTT.

J is TRBJ2-7 and V is TRBV4-2; no clear D gene. The CDR3 runs to 15 residues. V dropped 0 bases and J dropped 0 bases, with 9 bases sitting between them. CDR1 is LGHNA and CDR2 is YNFKEQ in the germline V gene. This chain's CDR3 is CASSQEYSNSYEQYF. CDR3 DNA sequence: TGTGCCAGCAGCCAAGAGTACTCAAACTCCTACGAGCAGTACTTC.

The chain combines TRBV6-5 with TRBJ2-4; 11 bases are a match to TRBD2. Germline V gene data show CDR1 as MNHEY and CDR2 as SVGAGI. The CDR3 has 16 amino acids. After removal of 2 bases from V and 0 bases from J, the junction contained 0 bases not matched to a gene. The CDR3 spells CASSYGLAGAKNIQYF. The CDR3 nucleotides are TGTGCCAGCAGTTACGGACTAGCGGGAGCCAAAAACATTCAGTACTTC.

The rearrangement joins TRBV4-2 to TRBJ2-3, with TRBD2 matching over 7 bases. CDR3 length: 15 residues. V trimming: 0 bases; J trimming: 4 bases; junction bases outside the gene matches: 4. Germline V lookup: CDR1 LGHNA, CDR2 YNFKEQ. CDR3 nucleotides: TGTGCCAGCAGCCAAGATAGAGCGGGGCCAGATACGCAGTATTTT. Residues: CASSQDRAGPDTQYF.

This clone appeared a single time. J is TRBJ1-1 and V is TRBV6-6; D remains ambiguous. V was shortened by 2 bases and J by 8 bases, with 9 bases between the two germline ends. CDR3 length equals 12 residues. Germline CDR1 and CDR2: MNHNY and SVGAGI (reference sequence). The CDR3 reads CASSYRYREAFF. In nucleotides, the CDR3 is TGTGCCAGCAGTTACAGGTATCGCGAAGCTTTCTTT.

The chain recombines TRBV11-3 with TRBJ2-1; no firm D call. Trimming stripped 8 bases from V and 7 bases from J, with 9 bases between. CDR3 length equals 11 residues. CDR1 and CDR2 from the germline V gene are SGHNT and YENEEA. CDR3 in DNA: TGTGCCAGCCGTGGGGAAAATGAGCAGTTCTTC. It codes for CASRGENEQFF.

This clone was seen more than once but under ten times. V and J are TRBV30 and TRBJ1-3, with D possibly matching TRBD1 (5 bases). Germline V gives CDR1 GTSNPN, CDR2 SVGIG (reference sequence). Trimming left V 0 bases short and J 6 bases short, with 12 bases between. This CDR3 contains 14 residues. CDR3 nucleotide sequence: TGTGCCTGGAGTGTACAAGGGGTAGCAAACACCATATATTTT. This gives the protein CAWSVQGVANTIYF. Combining the CDR3 with reference TRBV30 and TRBJ1-3 gives the whole variable domain SQTIHQWPATLVQPVGSPLSLECTVEGTSNPNLYWYRQAAGRGLQLLFYSVGIGQISSEVPQNLSASRPQDRQFILSSKKLLLSDSGFYLCAWSVQGVANTIYFGEGSWLTVV.

The V and J genes are TRBV10-2 and TRBJ1-2; 9 bases are shared with TRBD1. Germline V gives CDR1 WSHSY, CDR2 SAAADI. This CDR3 has 12 amino acids. V shed 8 bases and J 2 bases; nucleotides not matched to a gene: 0. This CDR3 reads CASGQGNYGYTF. The CDR3 nucleotides are TGCGCCAGCGGACAGGGGAACTATGGCTACACCTTC.

The rearrangement links TRBV3-1 (or the pseudogene TRBV3-2) to TRBJ2-1; a possible D gene is TRBD2 (5 bases). V shed 3 bases and J shed 0 bases, with 18 bases lying between them. Looked up from germline, CDR1 is LGHDT and CDR2 is YNNKEL (reference sequence). The CDR3 is 18 amino acids. Here the CDR3 DNA reads TGTGCCAGCAGCCACCCCCTCGGACTTGAGAACTCCTACAATGAGCAGTTCTTC. Residues: CASSHPLGLENSYNEQFF.

V and J are TRBV24-1 and TRBJ1-2, with D possibly matching TRBD1 (5 bases). The CDR3 length is 13 residues. The V end was cut by 5 bases, the J end by 4 bases, with 10 bases between. CDR1 is KGHDR, CDR2 SFDVKD, per germline. CDR3 in DNA: TGTGCCACCAGTGGAGGGGATGGCTATGGCTACACCTTC. The encoded protein is CATSGGDGYGYTF.

V usage is TRBV29-1 and J usage is TRBJ1-2; 8 bases agree with TRBD1. Germline-derived CDR1 and CDR2 are SQVTM and ANQGSEA. The CDR3 sequence is 12 residues long. V dropped 3 bases and J dropped 8; count of bases not matched to a gene: 5. Here the CDR3 DNA reads TGCAGCGTTGATGCGACAGGGGTCGGCTACACCTTC. It translates to CSVDATGVGYTF.

This rearrangement joins TRBV27 to TRBJ2-1, with TRBD2 matching over 7 bases. With 5 bases clipped from V and 6 bases from J, the junction kept 13 bases outside the gene matches. This CDR3 is built from 16 residues. Looked up from germline, CDR1 is MNHEY and CDR2 is SMNVEV (reference sequence). The CDR3 bases are TGTGCCAGCAGTCCCCGGGGGAGGGGTTGGGGCAATGAGCAGTTCTTC. Protein sequence: CASSPRGRGWGNEQFF.

The V gene is TRBV5-6, the J gene TRBJ1-5, with D perhaps TRBD1 (6 bases). V gave up 4 bases and J gave up 0 bases, with 11 bases separating them. Germline V gene lookup returns CDR1 SGHDT and CDR2 YYEEEE. The CDR3 loop spans 15 amino acids. CDR3 DNA sequence: TGTGCCAGCAGCCAGGACAGTAATAGCAATCAGCCCCAGCATTTT. The encoded protein is CASSQDSNSNQPQHF.

This chain connects TRBV2 to TRBJ1-3; TRBD1 aligns across 8 bases. The CDR3 loop spans 15 amino acids. Trimming removed 5 bases from V and 4 bases from J; junction bases left unmatched: 7. Germline CDR1 and CDR2: SNHLY and FYNNEI. The DNA of the CDR3 is TGTGCCAGCAGTTTCGCCCGGACAGGGGGAAACACCATATATTTT. It specifies CASSFARTGGNTIYF.

V and J are TRBV5-1 and TRBJ1-2; tentatively, D is TRBD1 (5 bases). This CDR3 contains 14 residues. V lost 1 base to trimming and J lost 6 bases, with 13 bases between them. Per the germline V gene, CDR1 is SGHRS and CDR2 is YFSETQ. The CDR3 nucleotides are TGCGCCAGCAGCTTGCGGGGGGAGGGCGATGGCTACACCTTC. This codes for CASSLRGEGDGYTF.

The gene calls are TRBV7-6 and TRBJ2-3; 12 nucleotides match TRBD2. V shed 5 bases and J 5 bases; nucleotides not matched to a gene: 8. The CDR3 length is 16 residues. Germline V CDR1 and CDR2: SGHVS, FNYEAQ. CDR3 in amino acids: CASSARLAGALDTQYF. The DNA of the CDR3 is TGTGCCAGCAGCGCCCGACTAGCGGGAGCTCTAGATACGCAGTATTTT.

This chain connects TRBV7-8 to TRBJ2-2; 11 bases align to TRBD2. This CDR3 comprises 14 residues. Germline V lookup: CDR1 SGHVS, CDR2 FQNEAQ. V shed 9 bases and J 6 bases; nucleotides not matched to a gene: 6. CDR3 DNA sequence: TGTGCCAGTAGTAGCGGGAGGGCCGCCGGGGAGCTGTTTTTT. Translated: CASSSGRAAGELFF.

The chain combines TRBV6-5 with TRBJ2-1; 10 bases match TRBD2. The J segment lost 6 bases and the V segment lost 0 bases, leaving 5 bases of the junction unmatched. CDR1 is MNHEY, CDR2 SVGAGI, per germline. This CDR3 is built from 16 residues. The CDR3, as DNA: TGTGCCAGCAGTTACTCGAAAAGCGGGAGGGCCAATGAGCAGTTCTTC. It translates to CASSYSKSGRANEQFF.

In its sample, this clone was seen a few times. The genes are TRBV14 and TRBJ2-7; a possible D gene is TRBD2 (5 bases). V was clipped by 0 bases and J by 5 bases, with 14 bases between them. This CDR3 contains 15 residues. The germline CDR1 and CDR2 sequences are SGHDN and FVKESK. CDR3 nucleotides: TGTGCCAGCAGCCAAGATTGGGCCGGGCGGGACGAGCAGTACTTC. Translating it yields CASSQDWAGRDEQYF.

This chain connects TRBV7-9 to TRBJ1-3; D unresolved. The CDR3 runs 12 residues. V lost 4 bases, J lost 4 bases, and 5 bases lay in between. From germline, CDR1 is SEHNR and CDR2 FQNEAQ (reference sequence). CDR3 nucleotide sequence: TGTGCCAGCAGCTATCTCGGAAACACCATATATTTT. Translation: CASSYLGNTIYF.

V gene TRBV12-5 combines with J gene TRBJ1-1; 9 nucleotides line up with TRBD1. The germline V gene encodes CDR1 LGHNT and CDR2 FRNRAP. Trimming at V came to 0 bases and at J to 5 bases, leaving 13 bases not matched to a gene. The CDR3 sequence is 18 residues long. The CDR3 DNA is TGTGCTAGTGGTTTGGTACGAGGGGACAGGGAGGCCTGGACTGAAGCTTTCTTT. Encoded protein: CASGLVRGDREAWTEAFF.

The rearrangement uses TRBV7-8 and TRBJ1-2; 8 nucleotides match TRBD1. Germline-derived CDR1 and CDR2 are SGHVS and FQNEAQ. J was trimmed by 1 base and V by 6 bases; bases with no gene match: 4. CDR3 length equals 14 residues. The CDR3 protein is CASSQGAVNYGYTF. The CDR3 coding sequence is TGTGCCAGCAGTCAGGGGGCGGTTAACTATGGCTACACCTTC.

The V gene is TRBV20-1, the J gene TRBJ1-2, with D perhaps TRBD1 (6 bases). Trimming stripped 3 bases from V and 4 bases from J, with 15 bases between. This CDR3 spans 14 amino acids. CDR1 and CDR2 from the germline V gene are DFQATT and SNEGSKA (reference sequence). The CDR3 spells CSASSGGPAYGYTF. The CDR3 DNA reads as TGCAGTGCTAGTTCGGGGGGCCCTGCCTATGGCTACACCTTC.

The V call is TRBV14, the J call TRBJ2-1; D gene uncertain. The CDR3 is 13 amino acids. V gave up 7 bases and J gave up 1 base, with 8 bases separating them. From germline, CDR1 is SGHDN and CDR2 FVKESK. The CDR3 DNA follows: TGTGCCAGCACCCCTGGATCCTACAATGAGCAGTTCTTC. Translation: CASTPGSYNEQFF.

This clone was detected once. The rearrangement links TRBV6-5 to TRBJ2-7; tentative D call: TRBD1 (5 bases). CDR3 length: 12 amino acids. Trimming pared 6 bases from V and 2 bases from J, leaving 8 bases between. The germline gives CDR1 MNHEY, CDR2 SVGAGI. The CDR3 spells CASRDIAYEQYF. CDR3 in DNA: TGTGCCAGCAGGGACATTGCCTACGAGCAGTACTTC.

This clone was detected once. Other DNA sequences from this sample encode an identical CDR3 as well. The V and J genes are TRBV18 and TRBJ1-5; D is perhaps TRBD1 (6 bases). Germline CDR1 and CDR2: KGHSH and LQKENI. CDR3 length: 15 residues. Trimming left V 2 bases short and J 4 bases short, with 12 bases between. For the CDR3, the DNA is TGTGCCAGCTCACCATGGGGGGCGAGGAATCAGCCCCAGCATTTT. Encoded protein: CASSPWGARNQPQHF. Full variable domain (rest looked up from reference TRBV18 and TRBJ1-5): NAGVMQNPRHLVRRRGQEARLRCSPMKGHSHVYWYRQLPEEGLKFMVYLQKENIIDESGMPKERFSAEFPKEGPSILRIQQVVRGDSAAYFCASSPWGARNQPQHFGDGTRLSIL.

The chain uses TRBV2 and TRBJ1-5, with a tentative D call TRBD1 (6 bases). Trimming pared 7 bases from V and 4 bases from J, leaving 29 bases between. The CDR3 loop spans 19 amino acids. Germline V gene lookup returns CDR1 SNHLY and CDR2 FYNNEI. CDR3 nucleotide sequence: TGTGCCAGCAACAGAAGGAGAGGGGGGGACAATTTGGGTAATCAGCCCCAGCATTTT. The encoded protein is CASNRRRGGDNLGNQPQHF.